These 3 T cell receptor beta chains were sequenced from one sample in a study of regulatory T cells in long-lasting Graves disease. Building of the TCR beta libraries involved iRepertoire HTBI primers and Arm-PCR of CDR3 regions. MiXCR, run by TCRdb on the multiplex PCR reads, gives a single entry per CDR3 protein. The repertoire has about 200,000 distinct CDR3 sequences, approximately 18% of them found once; the top ten carry 12%. Regarding time point: newly diagnosed GD, antithyroid drugs for less than 3 months. The TCR library was made from RNA extracted from PBMCs. Separately, the same data were catalogued under a study of T cells in Graves' hyperthyroidism and ophthalmopathy.

Sequenced material: peripheral blood mononuclear cells (PBMCs), taken at new diagnosis, from a patient treated with antithyroid drugs. The receptors originated from a woman in her twenties or thirties with Graves disease.

This clonotype was counted ten times or more. The V and J genes are TRBV11-3 and TRBJ2-3; D tentatively fits TRBD1 or TRBD2 (6 bases each). The CDR3 is 15 residues long. With 4 bases removed from V and 1 base from J, the gap between germline ends came to 12 bases. Germline V lookup: CDR1 SGHNT, CDR2 YENEEA. Here the CDR3 DNA reads TGTGCCAGCAGCTCTCGGGGGCCTGGCACAGATACGCAGTATTTT. This encodes CASSSRGPGTDTQYF.

In its sample, this clonotype was seen many times. This chain links TRBV12-3 or TRBV12-4 with TRBJ1-5, with a possible D match to TRBD1 (5 bases). The CDR3 is made up of 14 amino acids. The V end was cut by 3 bases, the J end by 2 bases, with 8 bases between. CDR3: CASSFQGGNQPQHF. As DNA, the CDR3 is TGTGCCAGCAGTTTTCAGGGAGGCAATCAGCCCCAGCATTTT.

Concerning this clonotype itself: The germline gene is not matched at one end of the junction; a read error may be the cause. The gene calls are TRBV28 and TRBJ2-1; D call uncertain. The CDR3 is made up of 15 amino acids. The V gene's germline CDR1 is MDHEN and CDR2 SYDVKM. CDR3: CTSTPNPPKNNEQFF. CDR3 nucleotide sequence: TGTACCAGCACTCCCAACCCCCCTAAGAACAATGAGCAGTTCTTC.